Below, 21 T cell receptor beta chains from the same sample are listed, as sequenced in a study of T cells in Graves' hyperthyroidism and ophthalmopathy. RNA transcripts were the template for amplifying TCR beta CDR3 regions. Using the HTBI primer set, a first-round RT-PCR was run on the TCR CDR3. TCRdb reprocessed the multiplex PCR reads via MiXCR and lists one record per CDR3 protein. The sample shows 600,000 or so distinct CDR3 sequences, about half of them seen only once. The sample consisted of peripheral blood or thyroid tissue (not recorded which). These receptor sequences come from a woman aged 18-35 years with Graves' hyperthyroidism.

This rearrangement joins TRBV29-1 to TRBJ2-5; no clear D gene. From germline, CDR1 is SQVTM and CDR2 ANQGSEA. The CDR3 consists of 13 residues. V lost 8 bases and J lost 5, with 18 bases in between. CDR3 coding DNA: TGCAGCAGTTTGCACCAGCGCGAGGAGACCCAGTACTTC. Translated, it gives CSSLHQREETQYF. Full variable domain (rest looked up from reference TRBV29-1 and TRBJ2-5): SAVISQKPSRDICQRGTSLTIQCQVDSQVTMMFWYRQQPGQSLTLIATANQGSEATYESGFVIDKFPISRPNLTFSTLTVSNMSPEDSSIYLCSSLHQREETQYFGPGTRLLVL.

V usage is TRBV7-6 and J usage is TRBJ2-7; 7 bases map to TRBD2. CDR1 is SGHVS and CDR2 is FNYEAQ in the germline V gene. This CDR3 is 14 amino acids long. With V trimmed by 5 bases and J by 4 bases, 8 bases remained unmatched. The CDR3 coding sequence is TGTGCCAGCAGCCAAGATTTCGGGGGGTACGAGCAGTACTTC. This sequence encodes CASSQDFGGYEQYF.

The rearrangement joins TRBV19 to TRBJ1-6; 8 bases map to TRBD1. The CDR3 contains 13 residues. The J segment lost 14 bases and the V segment lost 11 bases, leaving 14 bases of the junction unmatched. CDR1 is LNHDA and CDR2 is SQIVND in the germline V gene (reference sequence). CDR3 DNA: TGTGCCTGGAGTCCCGGGACAGGCTCCACCCTCCACTTT. Translated: CAWSPGTGSTLHF.

The chain combines TRBV2 with TRBJ1-1; 7 nucleotides line up with TRBD1. This CDR3 spans 15 amino acids. Germline CDR1 SNHLY, CDR2 FYNNEI. The V segment lost 4 bases and the J segment 4 bases; nucleotides outside the gene matches: 9. CDR3 protein: CASSVAGGLGTEAFF. The CDR3 DNA sequence: TGTGCCAGCAGTGTGGCAGGGGGGCTCGGCACTGAAGCTTTCTTT.

This clonotype was observed a few times. The V gene is TRBV24-1, the J gene TRBJ2-5; the D gene could be TRBD1 or TRBD2 (5 bases each). The CDR3 has 12 amino acids. V was shortened by 11 bases and J by 3 bases, with 12 bases between the two germline ends. From germline, CDR1 is KGHDR and CDR2 SFDVKD. The CDR3 DNA is TGTGCCAGCCGGGACGGCGAAGAGACCCAGTACTTC. Encoded protein: CASRDGEETQYF.

This clonotype was counted between two and nine times. The chain recombines TRBV24-1 with TRBJ2-2; D might be TRBD1 or TRBD2, each matching 5 bases. CDR1 is KGHDR and CDR2 is SFDVKD in the germline V gene. This CDR3 is 14 amino acids long. The V and J ends lost 4 bases and 4 bases respectively, with 9 bases between them. Here the CDR3 DNA reads TGTGCCACCAGTGAAGGGGCGGGCACCGGGGAGCTGTTTTTT. Its translation is CATSEGAGTGELFF.

In the case of this clonotype: One end of the junction fails to match germline, which may point to a read error. This chain joins TRBV19 and TRBJ2-2; 11 bases map to TRBD1. CDR3 size: 10 residues. Germline CDR1 reads LNHDA; CDR2 reads SQIVND (reference sequence). In nucleotides, the CDR3 is TGTGCCAGTAGGAACCGGGACAGGGGGTTT. It yields the protein CASRNRDRGF.

This rearrangement joins TRBV7-9 to TRBJ1-2; D gene uncertain. The V end was cut by 1 base, the J end by 2 bases, with 17 bases between. The CDR3 totals 17 residues. Germline V lookup: CDR1 SEHNR, CDR2 FQNEAQ (reference sequence). The CDR3 reads CASSLVGNRQPNYGYTF. The CDR3 DNA follows: TGTGCCAGCAGCTTAGTTGGTAATCGTCAGCCGAACTATGGCTACACCTTC. The full variable domain, in which reference TRBV7-9 and TRBJ1-2 provide the parts outside the CDR3, is DTGVSQNPRHKITKRGQNVTFRCDPISEHNRLYWYRQTLGQGPEFLTYFQNEAQLEKSRLLSDRFSAERPKGSFSTLEIQRTEQGDSAMYLCASSLVGNRQPNYGYTFGSGTRLTVV.

Only a few counts were recorded for this clonotype. The rearrangement links TRBV25-1 to TRBJ2-1; 9 bases match TRBD2. V was pared by 3 bases and J by 2 bases, with 5 bases of the junction left unmatched. Germline assignment: CDR1 MGHDK and CDR2 SYGVNS. The CDR3 has 16 amino acids. The CDR3 protein is CASSEIAGAAYNEQFF. In DNA, the CDR3 is TGTGCCAGCAGTGAGATAGCGGGAGCAGCCTACAATGAGCAGTTCTTC.

The chain uses TRBV7-1 and TRBJ2-7, with D possibly being TRBD2 (5 bases). TRBV7-1 is annotated as an ORF whose role is uncertain. The CDR3 runs 15 residues. The V gene lost 3 bases and the J gene lost 7 bases, with 19 bases spanning the gap. The CDR3 DNA reads as TGTGCCAGCAGCTCTCCTCCCCGGGGAGCCCGGGAGCAGTACTTC. Amino acids: CASSSPPRGAREQYF.

This chain uses TRBV7-3 with TRBJ1-1; D perhaps matches TRBD1 (5 bases). The V end was cut by 6 bases, the J end by 0 bases, with 11 bases between. CDR3 length: 14 amino acids. Germline V gene data show CDR1 as SGHTA and CDR2 as FQGTGA. CDR3 loop: CASSFRAVNTEAFF. CDR3 DNA: TGTGCCAGCAGTTTCAGGGCCGTGAACACTGAAGCTTTCTTT.

This chain links TRBV14 with TRBJ1-2; 7 bases are a match to TRBD1. Germline V CDR1 and CDR2: SGHDN, FVKESK. The CDR3 loop spans 15 amino acids. J gave up 8 bases and V 1 base, and 10 bases lay outside the gene matches. The CDR3 here is CASSQGRDRGPGYTF. The CDR3 nucleotides read TGTGCCAGCAGCCAAGGGCGGGACAGAGGCCCAGGCTACACCTTC.

For this clonotype: Germline is not matched at one junction end, which may reflect a read error. This rearrangement joins TRBV20-1 to TRBJ2-2, with D possibly being TRBD2 (5 bases). The CDR3 extends over 12 amino acids. The germline gives CDR1 DFQATT, CDR2 SNEGSKA (reference sequence). The CDR3: CSALKNTGELSF. CDR3 nucleotides: TGCAGTGCCCTGAAGAACACCGGGGAGCTGTCTTTT.

Only a few counts were recorded for this clonotype. The chain combines TRBV12-3 or TRBV12-4 with TRBJ1-5; 8 nucleotides line up with TRBD1. The V gene end was trimmed by 7 bases and the J gene end by 3 bases; junction bases not matched to a gene: 8. CDR3 length equals 15 residues. The CDR3 DNA is TGTGCCAGCACAACCGGGACAGGATACAATCAGCCCCAGCATTTT. Protein: CASTTGTGYNQPQHF.

This clonotype has only a few counts. The chain employs TRBV25-1 and TRBJ2-2, with 7 bases identical to TRBD1. V trimming: 0 bases; J trimming: 3 bases; junction bases outside the gene matches: 4. The CDR3 covers 16 residues. Germline V CDR1 and CDR2: MGHDK, SYGVNS. CDR3 DNA sequence: TGTGCCAGCAGTGAATACTCCAGGGGGTACACCGGGGAGCTGTTTTTT. Its translation is CASSEYSRGYTGELFF.

The CDR3 loop is CASSLKVFGGEQYF. In DNA, the CDR3 is TGTGCCAGCAGTTTGAAGGTATTCGGGGGCGAGCAGTACTTC. The J gene is TRBJ2-7, the V gene TRBV2; maybe TRBD2 (6 bases). This CDR3 contains 14 residues. V lost 5 bases, J lost 6 bases, and 17 bases lay in between. Per germline, CDR1 SNHLY and CDR2 FYNNEI.

This chain links TRBV7-3 with TRBJ2-2; 7 bases are a match to TRBD2. V lost 2 bases to trimming and J lost 7 bases; unmatched junction nucleotides: 7. This CDR3 spans 15 amino acids. Looked up from germline, CDR1 is SGHTA and CDR2 is FQGTGA. CDR3 DNA sequence: TGTGCCAGCAGCTTAGAGGGAGGGCCTTACGGGGAGCTGTTTTTT. Translation gives CASSLEGGPYGELFF. Using reference TRBV7-3 and TRBJ2-2 for the parts outside the CDR3, the full variable domain is GAGVSQTPSNKVTEKGKYVELRCDPISGHTALYWYRQSLGQGPEFLIYFQGTGAADDSGLPNDRFFAVRPEGSVSTLKIQRTERGDSAVYLCASSLEGGPYGELFFGEGSRLTVL.

This clonotype was observed at least ten times. V usage is TRBV6-5 and J usage is TRBJ2-7; perhaps TRBD1 as D (6 bases). This CDR3 has 14 residues. With 2 bases removed from V and 2 bases from J, the gap between germline ends came to 10 bases. Germline CDR1 and CDR2: MNHEY and SVGAGI. CDR3 in amino acids: CASSYAGTPYEQYF. As DNA, the CDR3 is TGTGCCAGCAGTTACGCCGGGACACCCTACGAGCAGTACTTC.

V is TRBV6-4 and J is TRBJ1-6; a weak D match, TRBD1 (5 bases). The CDR3 has 14 residues. In germline, CDR1 is MRHNA, CDR2 SNTAGT. The V gene lost 2 bases and the J gene lost 6 bases, with 8 bases spanning the gap. For the CDR3, the DNA is TGTGCCAGCAGTGACGGCAGGGTTAATTCACCCCTCCACTTT. Amino acid sequence: CASSDGRVNSPLHF.

The table lists this clonotype with many counts. The gene calls are TRBV24-1 and TRBJ2-2; D call uncertain. The CDR3 runs 14 residues. V shed 0 bases and J shed 3 bases, with 4 bases lying between them. Germline V gene lookup returns CDR1 KGHDR and CDR2 SFDVKD. The CDR3 DNA reads TGTGCCACCAGTGATTTGATGGACACCGGGGAGCTGTTTTTT. Translated: CATSDLMDTGELFF.

This clonotype was seen many times. In DNA form, the CDR3 reads TGCGCCAGCAGCTTGGAACAGGGAGGATACGAGCAGTACTTC. Its protein product is CASSLEQGGYEQYF. V gene TRBV5-1 combines with J gene TRBJ2-7; D is perhaps TRBD1 or TRBD2 (6 bases each). Deletions cut 0 bases from V and 4 bases from J, with 11 bases between. The CDR3 is 14 residues long. CDR1 is SGHRS and CDR2 is YFSETQ in the germline V gene.